This TCR beta chain derives from a study of blood T cell repertoires in COVID-19. Study context: Acute and convalescent COVID-19 samples came from the United States, Italy and Spain.

Study processing details: Amplifying reference gene primers gave estimates of nucleated cell counts. Clones were read by immunoSEQ multiplex PCR, and TCRdb kept only the in-frame ones, dropping some. Clone size and V and J calls were adopted from that table, with D and trimming inferred from the DNA. The table includes some 170,000 clones, about 83% detected once. V was cut by 5 bases and J by 3 bases, with 8 bases left in between. The CDR3 contains 12 residues. Per germline, CDR1 SGHNT and CDR2 YENEEA. The rearrangement uses TRBV11-3 and TRBJ2-7; D call uncertain. Sequencing input: peripheral blood. This clonotype was sampled from a woman in her seventies with COVID-19, enrolled during active disease. The CDR3 sequence is CASSRGGYEQYF. CDR3 sequence (DNA): TGTGCCAGCAGCCGAGGTGGCTACGAGCAGTACTTC.